These T cell receptor beta chains were read from a single sample in a study of blood T cells in healthy people across ages. TCRdb itself ran the 5' RACE reads through MiXCR, one entry per CDR3 protein. This sample has 500,000 to 550,000 distinct CDR3 sequences, with around 24% found just once. The same specimen was also included in a second study, on T cells of mothers and their children.

Sequencing was performed on blood. Receptors were obtained from a boy younger than 18 in good health. The CDR3 runs from the conserved cysteine through the conserved F or W. Fields, in order: clone size, J gene, V gene, D gene, CDR3 protein, CDR3 DNA. A D gene is named only where the DNA matches it firmly. The size of a clone is reported for some rows only, either as once, few or many, or as a class for expanded clones.

abundance: NA; j_gene: TRBJ1-2; v_gene: TRBV18; d_gene: TRBD1; CDR3aa: CASSRIVQDRNYGYTF; CDR3nt: TGTGCCAGCTCCCGTATCGTTCAGGACAGGAACTATGGCTACACCTTC
abundance: NA; j_gene: TRBJ1-4; v_gene: TRBV12-3/TRBV12-4; d_gene: NA; CDR3aa: CASSLGEGGEKLFF; CDR3nt: TGTGCCAGCAGTTTAGGAGAGGGGGGTGAAAAACTGTTTTTT
abundance: NA; j_gene: TRBJ2-7; v_gene: TRBV7-2; d_gene: NA; CDR3aa: CASSLEVSARYEQYF; CDR3nt: TGTGCCAGCAGCTTAGAAGTTAGCGCCAGATACGAGCAGTACTTC
abundance: NA; j_gene: TRBJ1-5; v_gene: TRBV4-1; d_gene: NA; CDR3aa: CASSQERGWQPQHF; CDR3nt: TGCGCCAGCAGCCAAGAAAGGGGATGGCAGCCCCAGCATTTT
abundance: few; j_gene: TRBJ1-4; v_gene: TRBV12-3/TRBV12-4; d_gene: NA; CDR3aa: CASSLWGGRSTNEKLFF; CDR3nt: TGTGCCAGCAGTTTATGGGGGGGCAGATCAACTAATGAAAAACTGTTTTTT
abundance: few; j_gene: TRBJ2-1; v_gene: TRBV29-1; d_gene: NA; CDR3aa: CSGMGTLNEQFF; CDR3nt: TGCAGCGGAATGGGTACCCTCAATGAGCAGTTCTTC
abundance: NA; j_gene: TRBJ2-3; v_gene: TRBV5-1; d_gene: NA; CDR3aa: CASREGTDTQYF; CDR3nt: TGCGCCAGCAGAGAGGGCACAGATACGCAGTATTTT
abundance: many; j_gene: TRBJ2-1; v_gene: TRBV20-1; d_gene: TRBD2; CDR3aa: CSASELAGGPNEQFF; CDR3nt: TGCAGTGCTAGCGAACTAGCGGGAGGGCCCAATGAGCAGTTCTTC
abundance: few; j_gene: TRBJ2-5; v_gene: TRBV7-2; d_gene: TRBD2; CDR3aa: CASSSQAGGGTQYF; CDR3nt: TGTGCCAGCAGCTCGCAAGCGGGAGGGGGGACCCAGTACTTC
abundance: many; j_gene: TRBJ2-5; v_gene: TRBV15; d_gene: NA; CDR3aa: CATSREQGETQYF; CDR3nt: TGTGCCACCAGCAGAGAGCAGGGTGAGACCCAGTACTTC
abundance: few; j_gene: TRBJ2-1; v_gene: TRBV28; d_gene: TRBD2; CDR3aa: CASSFGGESYNEQFF; CDR3nt: TGTGCCAGCAGTTTTGGGGGGGAATCCTACAATGAGCAGTTCTTC
abundance: once; j_gene: TRBJ2-4; v_gene: TRBV6-5; d_gene: NA; CDR3aa: CASSYGGKNIQYF; CDR3nt: TGTGCCAGCAGTTACGGAGGAAAAAACATTCAGTACTTC
abundance: few; j_gene: TRBJ2-1; v_gene: TRBV10-3; d_gene: TRBD2; CDR3aa: CAIKPVAGVANEQFF; CDR3nt: TGTGCCATCAAACCCGTAGCGGGGGTGGCCAATGAGCAGTTCTTC
abundance: NA; j_gene: TRBJ2-5; v_gene: TRBV7-2; d_gene: NA; CDR3aa: CASSRIRSGDTITQYF; CDR3nt: TGTGCCAGCAGCCGAATCAGATCAGGGGATACAATCACCCAGTACTTC
abundance: NA; j_gene: TRBJ2-5; v_gene: TRBV7-3; d_gene: NA; CDR3aa: CASSFGQNSYQETQYF; CDR3nt: TGTGCCAGCAGCTTTGGACAGAACTCGTACCAAGAGACCCAGTACTTC
abundance: few; j_gene: TRBJ2-1; v_gene: TRBV4-1; d_gene: TRBD2; CDR3aa: CASSQGRGGDYNEQFF; CDR3nt: TGCGCCAGCAGCCAAGGTCGTGGGGGGGATTACAATGAGCAGTTCTTC
abundance: NA; j_gene: TRBJ2-1; v_gene: TRBV15; d_gene: NA; CDR3aa: CAASRDTGESSYNEQFF; CDR3nt: TGTGCCGCCAGCAGAGATACGGGGGAGAGCTCCTACAATGAGCAGTTCTTC
abundance: NA; j_gene: TRBJ1-2; v_gene: TRBV29-1; d_gene: NA; CDR3aa: CSVEEGHLGGGYTF; CDR3nt: TGCAGCGTTGAAGAAGGGCACCTAGGGGGTGGCTACACCTTC
abundance: many; j_gene: TRBJ2-3; v_gene: TRBV5-1; d_gene: TRBD2; CDR3aa: CASSPPSGGNTDTQYF; CDR3nt: TGCGCCAGCAGCCCCCCCAGCGGGGGGAACACAGATACGCAGTATTTT
abundance: few; j_gene: TRBJ2-1; v_gene: TRBV7-3; d_gene: NA; CDR3aa: CASSLRPSESLYNEQFF; CDR3nt: TGTGCCAGCAGCTTAAGGCCATCCGAGTCTCTATACAATGAGCAGTTCTTC
abundance: NA; j_gene: TRBJ2-5; v_gene: TRBV5-1; d_gene: TRBD2; CDR3aa: CASSLLPTSGLLSQETQYF; CDR3nt: TGCGCCAGCAGCTTGTTACCGACTAGCGGGTTACTGTCCCAAGAGACCCAGTACTTC
abundance: NA; j_gene: TRBJ2-2; v_gene: TRBV7-6; d_gene: NA; CDR3aa: CASSLGRVSNTGELFF; CDR3nt: TGTGCCAGCAGCTTGGGCAGGGTTTCGAACACCGGGGAGCTGTTTTTT
abundance: many; j_gene: TRBJ2-5; v_gene: TRBV20-1; d_gene: NA; CDR3aa: CSAREVNRAETQYF; CDR3nt: TGCAGTGCCAGAGAGGTCAACAGGGCAGAGACCCAGTACTTC
abundance: few; j_gene: TRBJ2-6; v_gene: TRBV12-3/TRBV12-4; d_gene: TRBD1; CDR3aa: CASRTLPGGATTGANVLTF; CDR3nt: TGTGCCAGCAGGACCCTCCCAGGGGGCGCAACCACCGGGGCCAACGTCCTGACTTTC
abundance: NA; j_gene: TRBJ1-2; v_gene: TRBV9; d_gene: NA; CDR3aa: CASSTPGPTVNYGYTF; CDR3nt: TGTGCCAGCAGCACCCCGGGCCCTACCGTTAACTATGGCTACACCTTC
abundance: few; j_gene: TRBJ2-2; v_gene: TRBV7-7; d_gene: NA; CDR3aa: CASSLGAGTNTGELFF; CDR3nt: TGTGCTAGCAGCTTAGGGGCTGGGACGAACACCGGGGAGCTGTTTTTT
abundance: few; j_gene: TRBJ2-1; v_gene: TRBV15; d_gene: TRBD2; CDR3aa: CATSRDRLAEPTNEQFF; CDR3nt: TGTGCCACCAGCAGAGATCGACTAGCCGAACCGACGAATGAGCAGTTCTTC
abundance: NA; j_gene: TRBJ2-5; v_gene: TRBV30; d_gene: NA; CDR3aa: CAWSTGQETQYF; CDR3nt: TGTGCCTGGAGTACGGGGCAAGAGACCCAGTACTTC
abundance: NA; j_gene: TRBJ2-1; v_gene: TRBV28; d_gene: TRBD2; CDR3aa: CASTPSGLAGVNEQFF; CDR3nt: TGTGCCAGCACCCCGTCCGGGCTAGCGGGAGTCAATGAGCAGTTCTTC